This T cell receptor beta chain was sequenced in a study of regulatory T cells in long-lasting Graves disease. Study at large: Those with persistent Graves' disease had received antithyroid drugs for over 5 years with positive TSH receptor antibodies. Findings and limits, study-wide: The work looked only at peripheral blood and did not look at thyroid tissue. Compared with new cases, persistent Graves' patients showed reduced TCR diversity.

This clonotype was counted many times. Its antigen is as yet unknown. Time point noted: persistent/refractory GD, antithyroid drugs over 5 years with positive TRAb. RNA from PBMCs was the source of the TCR library. In building TCR beta libraries, iRepertoire HTBI primers were used together with Arm-PCR of CDR3 regions. Each CDR3 protein is one row after TCRdb ran MiXCR on the multiplex PCR reads. Of a few hundred thousand distinct CDR3 sequences in the sample, approximately 25% were seen once. V dropped 1 base and J dropped 0; count of bases not matched to a gene: 8. The CDR3 is 16 residues long. From germline, CDR1 is SQVTM and CDR2 ANQGSEA.

Sample: peripheral blood mononuclear cells (PBMCs), taken when the disease was refractory, from a patient treated with antithyroid drugs. This receptor was taken from a woman aged 40 to 50 with Graves disease. The gene calls are TRBV29-1 and TRBJ1-2; TRBD1 agrees at 7 bases. The CDR3 spells CSVEGDRAISNYGYTF. In DNA, the CDR3 is TGCAGCGTTGAAGGTGACAGGGCGATCTCTAACTATGGCTACACCTTC.